The T cell receptor beta chain under discussion was sequenced for a study of blood T cell repertoires in COVID-19. Turning to the study itself: Specimens from acute and convalescent COVID-19 originated in the United States, Italy and Spain. Sources were T cells, B-cell-depleted T cells, or PBMCs; the material itself was cDNA or gDNA.

Per the original data handling: The assay estimated nucleated cells by amplifying reference gene primers. Assay used: immunoSEQ multiplex PCR; TCRdb lists only in-frame clones, some missing. V, J and clone size are taken as reported in that table, and D and trimming were inferred from the DNA itself. This table holds 91,000 or so clones, 75% to 95% found once. A single count supports this clone. In germline, CDR1 is SGHRS, CDR2 YFSETQ. V was cut by 4 bases and J by 7 bases, with 14 bases left in between. The CDR3 sequence is 14 residues long. This receptor was identified in a woman aged 50 to 60 in a cohort sampled during active COVID-19. The material sequenced was peripheral blood. This chain joins TRBV5-1 and TRBJ1-4; D may be TRBD1 (6 bases). CDR3 amino acids: CASSEQGGGEKLFF. CDR3 sequence (DNA): TGCGCCAGCAGCGAACAGGGTGGAGGTGAAAAACTGTTTTTT.